This T cell receptor beta chain was profiled in a study of blood T cell repertoires in COVID-19. Profiling relied on immunoSEQ multiplex PCR, and the TCRdb table lists in-frame clones only, not all of them. The sample has some 110,000 clones, about 75% seen once. This CDR3 has 14 residues. Germline V gene sequence: CDR1 MDHEN, CDR2 SYDVKM. Trimming left V 6 bases short and J 4 bases short, with 15 bases between. The sequence was collected from a woman in her 70s with acute or convalescent COVID-19. The genes are TRBV28 and TRBJ1-1, with D possibly matching TRBD1 (5 bases). The sequencing input was peripheral blood. The CDR3 bases are TGTGCCAGCAGCCACCAGGGAGGAGGCACTGAAGCTTTCTTT. Protein product: CASSHQGGGTEAFF.